This TCR beta chain came from a study of shared clonotypes between healthy human individuals. Study findings and constraints: Across several donors, naive CD4 shared roughly 5.2%, naive CD8 under 4%, memory CD4 about 2.5%, memory CD8 around 0.36%. Naive subsets generally had larger estimated richness than memory subsets.

To note about this clone: What it binds is unknown.

The data were produced by immunoSEQ multiplex PCR, yet TCRdb's version contains in-frame clones alone and is incomplete. The sample carries about 300,000 clones, around 67% recorded once. The ends were cut back, 2 bases at V and 0 bases at J, with 13 bases in the middle. CDR1 MGHRA and CDR2 YSYEKL come from the germline V gene. This CDR3 has 16 residues. V gene TRBV4-1 combines with J gene TRBJ1-1; D remains unclear. The sequence derives from a man aged 25 to 40 in good health. Specimen: memory CD4+ T cells sorted from blood. This sample's subset: CD45RA-negative fraction. Here the CDR3 DNA reads TGCGCCAGCAGCCAATCAGGCGCCTATATGAACACTGAAGCTTTCTTT. This encodes CASSQSGAYMNTEAFF.